A single sample is the source of the 22 T cell receptor beta chains below, sequenced in a study of early T cells in non-severe SARS-CoV-2 infection. TCRdb re-called the 5' RACE reads with MiXCR, one entry per CDR3 protein. The sample holds some 52,000 distinct CDR3 sequences; 7% to 9% are singletons and the top ten take about a tenth. The sequencing sample was made of whole blood. The receptor set was obtained from an adult who was a healthcare worker with PCR-confirmed SARS-CoV-2 infection or an uninfected control (not recorded which).

This clonotype was observed at least ten times. The chain combines TRBV7-9 with TRBJ2-7; 11 bases are shared with TRBD1. CDR3 length equals 14 residues. Germline assignment: CDR1 SEHNR and CDR2 FQNEAQ (reference sequence). J was trimmed by 4 bases and V by 4 bases; bases with no gene match: 3. The CDR3 DNA reads TGTGCCAGCAGCTGGGACAGGGGGAAGTACGAGCAGTACTTC. It translates to CASSWDRGKYEQYF. Variable domain in full (rest from reference TRBV7-9 and TRBJ2-7): DTGVSQNPRHKITKRGQNVTFRCDPISEHNRLYWYRQTLGQGPEFLTYFQNEAQLEKSRLLSDRFSAERPKGSFSTLEIQRTEQGDSAMYLCASSWDRGKYEQYFGPGTRLTVT.

This clonotype was counted ten times or more. V is TRBV29-1 and J is TRBJ1-2; D might be TRBD1 (6 bases). This CDR3 has 13 residues. V was shortened by 8 bases and J by 0 bases, with 13 bases between the two germline ends. Germline CDR1 SQVTM, CDR2 ANQGSEA. The CDR3 loop is CSIQQGANYGYTF. CDR3 DNA: TGCAGCATACAACAGGGCGCTAACTATGGCTACACCTTC.

This clonotype has only a few counts. The chain is built from TRBV4-2 and TRBJ2-7; no firm D call. This CDR3 has 12 residues. Trimming cost V 1 base and J 3 bases, with 4 bases left between them. Germline V gene data show CDR1 as LGHNA and CDR2 as YNFKEQ. Here the CDR3 reads CASSQGVYEQYF. The CDR3 bases are TGTGCCAGCAGCCAAGGGGTCTACGAGCAGTACTTC.

This clonotype was seen more than once but under ten times. The CDR3 loop reads CASSPGVNTEAFF. In DNA form, the CDR3 reads TGCGCCAGCAGTCCGGGGGTGAACACTGAAGCTTTCTTT. The genes are TRBV10-1 and TRBJ1-1, with a possible D match to TRBD1 (5 bases). Germline CDR1 is WNHNN and CDR2 is SYGVQD (reference sequence). The length of the CDR3 is 13 residues. Between the trimmed V and J ends, which lost 5 bases and 0 bases, there was a span of 7 bases.

This clonotype has only a few counts. V gene TRBV15 combines with J gene TRBJ1-5, with TRBD1 identical over 7 bases. The V gene's germline CDR1 is LNHNV and CDR2 YYDKDF (reference sequence). Trimming removed 6 bases from V and 4 bases from J; junction bases left unmatched: 9. CDR3 size: 15 residues. The CDR3 is CATRSGTVPNQPQHF. The CDR3 coding sequence is TGTGCCACCAGATCAGGGACAGTCCCTAATCAGCCCCAGCATTTT.

The chain joins TRBV6-2 or TRBV6-3 to TRBJ2-7; TRBD1 aligns across 9 bases. Germline V CDR1 and CDR2: MNHEY, SVGEGT. CDR3 length equals 16 residues. Trimming removed 7 bases from V and 5 bases from J; junction bases left unmatched: 15. The CDR3 sequence: CASKDARTGGGHEQYF. In DNA, the CDR3 is TGTGCCAGCAAAGACGCTAGAACAGGGGGCGGCCACGAGCAGTACTTC.

The table lists this clonotype with many counts. The chain has TRBV19 and TRBJ2-1, with TRBD2 matching over 10 bases. Germline V gene sequence: CDR1 LNHDA, CDR2 SQIVND (reference sequence). Trimming removed 5 bases from V and 8 bases from J; junction bases left unmatched: 9. The CDR3 covers 15 residues. This CDR3 is CASSAGASGRDEQFF. The CDR3 DNA is TGTGCCAGTAGTGCCGGAGCTAGCGGGAGAGATGAGCAGTTCTTC.

This clonotype was seen many times. The chain recombines TRBV7-2 with TRBJ1-4, with D possibly TRBD1 on 5 matching bases. The germline V and J ends were trimmed by 5 bases and 8 bases, with 15 bases remaining between them. The CDR3 totals 14 residues. The germline V gene has CDR1 SGHTA and CDR2 FQGNSA. CDR3 sequence: CASSPDMGQEKLFF. The CDR3 region has the DNA TGTGCCAGCAGCCCGGACATGGGGCAAGAAAAACTGTTTTTT.

This clonotype was seen many times. V is TRBV7-9 and J is TRBJ1-6; D might be TRBD1 (5 bases). Trimming pared 1 base from V and 9 bases from J, leaving 19 bases between. The CDR3 consists of 17 residues. Per germline, CDR1 SEHNR and CDR2 FQNEAQ (reference sequence). The CDR3 nucleotides read TGTGCCAGCAGCTTAGTCGTTAGCGCAACAGGAGGTTCACCCCTCCACTTT. Translating it yields CASSLVVSATGGSPLHF.

The chain carries TRBV7-6 and TRBJ1-1, with 8 bases matching TRBD1. CDR3 length: 15 residues. Trimming took 3 bases from V and 1 from J; bases not matched to a gene: 4. Germline CDR1 reads SGHVS; CDR2 reads FNYEAQ. The CDR3: CASSFRTGPNTEAFF. The CDR3 region has the DNA TGTGCCAGCAGCTTCCGGACAGGGCCGAACACTGAAGCTTTCTTT.

This clonotype appeared a few times. This chain uses TRBV5-1 with TRBJ2-1; TRBD2 matches 7 bases. Germline loops: CDR1 SGHRS, CDR2 YFSETQ. The CDR3 is made up of 14 amino acids. Trimming cost V 4 bases and J 8 bases; bases outside gene matches: 9. The CDR3 sequence: CASSPVGGSDEQFF. Here the CDR3 DNA reads TGCGCCAGCAGCCCCGTGGGCGGGAGCGATGAGCAGTTCTTC. Drawing the rest from reference TRBV5-1 and TRBJ2-1, the complete variable domain is KAGVTQTPRYLIKTRGQQVTLSCSPISGHRSVSWYQQTPGQGLQFLFEYFSETQRNKGNFPGRFSGRQFSNSRSEMNVSTLELGDSALYLCASSPVGGSDEQFFGPGTRLTVL.

This clonotype showed up just a few times. This chain uses TRBV5-4 with TRBJ1-1; 7 bases are a match to TRBD1. V trimming: 4 bases; J trimming: 2 bases; junction bases outside the gene matches: 5. Per the germline V gene, CDR1 is SGHNT and CDR2 is YYREEE (reference sequence). This CDR3 is 14 amino acids long. This CDR3 is CASSARDRNTEAFF. DNA for the CDR3: TGTGCCAGCAGCGCTAGGGACAGAAACACTGAAGCTTTCTTT. The whole variable domain, filled in from reference TRBV5-4 and TRBJ1-1, reads ETGVTQSPTHLIKTRGQQVTLRCSSQSGHNTVSWYQQALGQGPQFIFQYYREEENGRGNFPPRFSGLQFPNYSSELNVNALELDDSALYLCASSARDRNTEAFFGQGTRLTVV.

This clonotype was seen at least ten times. This sequence joins TRBV5-5 and TRBJ2-3; possible D gene TRBD1, 5 bases. This CDR3 comprises 15 residues. The germline CDR1 and CDR2 sequences are SGHKS and YYEKEE (reference sequence). V lost 4 bases and J 2 bases, leaving 14 bases between the germline ends. The chain's CDR3 is CASSVNQGITDTQYF. The CDR3 DNA reads as TGTGCCAGCAGCGTTAACCAGGGCATCACAGATACGCAGTATTTT.

This clonotype appeared many times. The chain combines TRBV12-3 or TRBV12-4 with TRBJ2-5; 8 bases match TRBD1. After removal of 6 bases from V and 6 bases from J, the junction contained 9 bases not matched to a gene. The CDR3 length is 14 residues. DNA for the CDR3: TGTGCCAGCAGCCTTGACAGGGGTTGGCAGACCCAGTACTTC. Its protein is CASSLDRGWQTQYF.

The table lists this clonotype with many counts. The chain carries TRBV5-1 and TRBJ2-3, with 13 bases fitting TRBD2. The CDR3 is made up of 19 amino acids. The germline V gene encodes CDR1 SGHRS and CDR2 YFSETQ. The V gene end was trimmed by 4 bases and the J gene end by 0 bases; junction bases not matched to a gene: 11. The CDR3 nucleotides are TGCGCCAGCAGCACCAAACCGGGACTAGCGGGATTTAGCACAGATACGCAGTATTTT. Amino acid sequence: CASSTKPGLAGFSTDTQYF.

The chain has TRBV5-4 and TRBJ1-1; 10 nucleotides align to TRBD1. This CDR3 is 14 amino acids long. Unmatched junction bases numbered 4, after V lost 3 bases and J lost 5 bases. The germline V gene encodes CDR1 SGHNT and CDR2 YYREEE (reference sequence). CDR3 nucleotide sequence: TGTGCCAGCAGCTGGGGGACAGGGGAAACTGAAGCTTTCTTT. Translating gives CASSWGTGETEAFF. The variable domain in full, completed from reference TRBV5-4 and TRBJ1-1, reads ETGVTQSPTHLIKTRGQQVTLRCSSQSGHNTVSWYQQALGQGPQFIFQYYREEENGRGNFPPRFSGLQFPNYSSELNVNALELDDSALYLCASSWGTGETEAFFGQGTRLTVV.

This clonotype showed up many times. The chain uses TRBV4-1 and TRBJ1-5; a possible D gene is TRBD1 (5 bases). The V gene's germline CDR1 is MGHRA and CDR2 YSYEKL. Trimming removed 0 bases from V and 5 bases from J, with 14 bases in between. The CDR3 loop spans 16 amino acids. CDR3 amino acids: CASSQEVSRADQPQHF. In DNA form, the CDR3 reads TGCGCCAGCAGCCAAGAAGTCAGCAGGGCCGATCAGCCCCAGCATTTT.

This clonotype came up a few times. This chain joins TRBV2 and TRBJ2-5, with D maybe TRBD1 (6 bases). Germline-derived CDR1 and CDR2 are SNHLY and FYNNEI. This CDR3 comprises 14 residues. Trimming shortened V by 5 bases and J by 1 base, and 11 bases separated the two germline ends. The CDR3 nucleotides are TGTGCCAGCAGTAGACAGGCCCTCCAAGAGACCCAGTACTTC. Translated, it gives CASSRQALQETQYF. Supplemented by reference TRBV2 and TRBJ2-5, the full variable domain reads EPEVTQTPSHQVTQMGQEVILRCVPISNHLYFYWYRQILGQKVEFLVSFYNNEISEKSEIFDDQFSVERPDGSNFTLKIRSTKLEDSAMYFCASSRQALQETQYFGPGTRLLVL.

The rearrangement links TRBV7-6 to TRBJ1-1; TRBD1 might be the D (5 bases). CDR1 SGHVS and CDR2 FNYEAQ come from the germline V gene. V was pared by 5 bases and J by 1 base, with 11 bases between. The CDR3 covers 14 residues. The CDR3 DNA follows: TGTGCCAGCAGCCCGGGGGGGAGGAACACTGAAGCTTTCTTT. This translates into CASSPGGRNTEAFF.

This clonotype was observed at least ten times. This chain links TRBV6-1 with TRBJ2-1; 11 bases fit TRBD1. This CDR3 comprises 15 residues. Germline lookup yields CDR1 MNHNS and CDR2 SASEGT. The junction had 3 bases not matched to a gene; V was cut back by 3 bases and J by 5 bases. The CDR3 DNA is TGTGCCAGCAGTGAGGACAGGGGGCAGGACAATGAGCAGTTCTTC. Amino acid sequence: CASSEDRGQDNEQFF.

Ten or more counts support this clonotype. The rearrangement links TRBV5-5 to TRBJ2-1; 12 positions match TRBD2. Trimming at V came to 0 bases and at J to 8 bases, leaving 3 bases not matched to a gene. Per germline, CDR1 SGHKS and CDR2 YYEKEE (reference sequence). The CDR3 totals 15 residues. The CDR3: CASSLELAGGYEQFF. As DNA, the CDR3 is TGTGCCAGCAGCTTGGAACTAGCGGGGGGCTATGAGCAGTTCTTC.

V is TRBV3-1 and J is TRBJ2-7; 7 nucleotides agree with TRBD2. CDR1 and CDR2 (germline): LGHDT, YNNKEL (reference sequence). Trimming removed 1 base from V and 6 bases from J; junction bases left unmatched: 12. The CDR3 contains 16 residues. In nucleotides, the CDR3 is TGTGCCAGCAGCCAAGGGGCTAGCGGTCTTCGAGGCGAGCAGTACTTC. Protein sequence: CASSQGASGLRGEQYF.